A single T cell receptor beta chain is shown here with its context. This entry is derived from a study of blood T cell repertoires in COVID-19. Across the study: Acute-phase and convalescent COVID-19 samples originated in the United States, Italy and Spain.

Only in-frame clones appear in the TCRdb table, and some are missing; sequencing was by immunoSEQ multiplex PCR. This repertoire shows 65,000 to 70,000 clones, approximately 84% found once; its top ten account for under 5%. With 4 bases removed from V and 1 base from J, the gap between germline ends came to 11 bases. Germline V CDR1 and CDR2: SGHRS, YFSETQ. The CDR3 contains 14 residues. The sequenced sample consisted of peripheral blood. The rearrangement joins TRBV5-1 to TRBJ1-1, with D possibly being TRBD1 (5 bases). The TCR originated in a woman in her fifties or sixties with acute or convalescent COVID-19. CDR3 bases: TGCGCCAGCAGCCCCTCGGGGGGGAACACTGAAGCTTTCTTT. It is translated as CASSPSGGNTEAFF.